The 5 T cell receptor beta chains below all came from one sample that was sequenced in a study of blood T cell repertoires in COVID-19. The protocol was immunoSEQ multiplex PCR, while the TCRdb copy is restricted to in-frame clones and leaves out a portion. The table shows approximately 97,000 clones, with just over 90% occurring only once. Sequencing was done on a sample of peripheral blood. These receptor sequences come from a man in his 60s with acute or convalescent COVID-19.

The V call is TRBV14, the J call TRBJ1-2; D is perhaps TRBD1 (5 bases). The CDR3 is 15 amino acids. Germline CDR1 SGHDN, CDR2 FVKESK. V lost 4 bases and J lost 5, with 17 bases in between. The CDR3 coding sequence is TGTGCCAGCAGCCCCTCTTCACGGGACTTTTATGGCTACACCTTC. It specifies CASSPSSRDFYGYTF. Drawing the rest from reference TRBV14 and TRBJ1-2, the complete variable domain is EAGVTQFPSHSVIEKGQTVTLRCDPISGHDNLYWYRRVMGKEIKFLLHFVKESKQDESGMPNNRFLAERTGGTYSTLKVQPAELEDSGVYFCASSPSSRDFYGYTFGSGTRLTVV.

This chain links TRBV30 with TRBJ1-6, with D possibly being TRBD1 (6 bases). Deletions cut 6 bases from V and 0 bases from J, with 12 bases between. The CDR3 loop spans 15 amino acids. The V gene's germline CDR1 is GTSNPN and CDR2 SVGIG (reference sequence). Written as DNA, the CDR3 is TGTGCCTGCAAGGACAGTAGCTCCTATAATTCACCCCTCCACTTT. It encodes CACKDSSSYNSPLHF.

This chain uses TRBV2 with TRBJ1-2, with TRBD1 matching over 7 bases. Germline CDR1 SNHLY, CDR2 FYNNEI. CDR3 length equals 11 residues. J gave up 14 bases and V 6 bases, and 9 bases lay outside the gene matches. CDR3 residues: CASRFGPGQTF. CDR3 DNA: TGTGCCAGCAGGTTTGGGCCGGGACAGACCTTC.

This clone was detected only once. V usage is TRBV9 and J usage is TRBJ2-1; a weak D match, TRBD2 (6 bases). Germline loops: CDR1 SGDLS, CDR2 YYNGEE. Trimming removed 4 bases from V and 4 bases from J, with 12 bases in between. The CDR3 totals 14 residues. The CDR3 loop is CASSRGLPYNEQFF. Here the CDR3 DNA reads TGTGCCAGCAGCCGAGGACTACCGTACAATGAGCAGTTCTTC.

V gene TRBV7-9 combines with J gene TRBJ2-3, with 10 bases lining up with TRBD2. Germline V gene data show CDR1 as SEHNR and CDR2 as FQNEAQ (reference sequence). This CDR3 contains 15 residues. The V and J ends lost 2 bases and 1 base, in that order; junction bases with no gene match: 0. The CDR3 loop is CASSLTSGGTDTQYF. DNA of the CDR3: TGTGCCAGCAGCTTAACTAGCGGGGGCACAGATACGCAGTATTTT. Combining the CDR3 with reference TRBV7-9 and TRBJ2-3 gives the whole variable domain DTGVSQNPRHKITKRGQNVTFRCDPISEHNRLYWYRQTLGQGPEFLTYFQNEAQLEKSRLLSDRFSAERPKGSFSTLEIQRTEQGDSAMYLCASSLTSGGTDTQYFGPGTRLTVL.